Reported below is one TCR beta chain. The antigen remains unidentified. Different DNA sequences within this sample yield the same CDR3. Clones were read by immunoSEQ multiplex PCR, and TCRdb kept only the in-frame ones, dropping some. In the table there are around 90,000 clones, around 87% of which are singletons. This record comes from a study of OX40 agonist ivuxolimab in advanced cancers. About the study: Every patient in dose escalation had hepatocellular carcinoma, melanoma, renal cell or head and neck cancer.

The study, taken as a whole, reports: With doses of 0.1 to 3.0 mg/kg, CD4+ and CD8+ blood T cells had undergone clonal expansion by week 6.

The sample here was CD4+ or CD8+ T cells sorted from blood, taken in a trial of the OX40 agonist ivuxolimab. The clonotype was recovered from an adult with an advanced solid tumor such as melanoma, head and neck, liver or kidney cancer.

The CDR3 bases are TGCGCCAGCAGCTTGGGTGCCGGAGAGACCCAGTACTTC. It yields the protein CASSLGAGETQYF. The chain combines TRBV5-1 with TRBJ2-5; D remains ambiguous. CDR1 and CDR2 from the germline V gene are SGHRS and YFSETQ. This CDR3 comprises 13 residues. V lost 0 bases and J 4 bases, leaving 7 bases between the germline ends.